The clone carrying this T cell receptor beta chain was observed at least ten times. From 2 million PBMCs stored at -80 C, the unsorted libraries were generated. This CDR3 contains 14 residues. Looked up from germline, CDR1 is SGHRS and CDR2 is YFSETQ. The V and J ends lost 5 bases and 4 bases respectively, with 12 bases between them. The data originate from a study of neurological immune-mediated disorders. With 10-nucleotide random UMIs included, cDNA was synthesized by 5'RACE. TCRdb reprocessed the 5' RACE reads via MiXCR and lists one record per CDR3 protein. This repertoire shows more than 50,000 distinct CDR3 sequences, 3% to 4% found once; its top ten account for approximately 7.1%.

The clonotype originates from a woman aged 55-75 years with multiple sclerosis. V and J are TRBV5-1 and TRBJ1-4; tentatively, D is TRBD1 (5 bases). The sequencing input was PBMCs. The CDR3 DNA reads TGCGCCAGCAGGCCCGACAGCAGTAATGAAAAACTGTTTTTT. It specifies CASRPDSSNEKLFF.